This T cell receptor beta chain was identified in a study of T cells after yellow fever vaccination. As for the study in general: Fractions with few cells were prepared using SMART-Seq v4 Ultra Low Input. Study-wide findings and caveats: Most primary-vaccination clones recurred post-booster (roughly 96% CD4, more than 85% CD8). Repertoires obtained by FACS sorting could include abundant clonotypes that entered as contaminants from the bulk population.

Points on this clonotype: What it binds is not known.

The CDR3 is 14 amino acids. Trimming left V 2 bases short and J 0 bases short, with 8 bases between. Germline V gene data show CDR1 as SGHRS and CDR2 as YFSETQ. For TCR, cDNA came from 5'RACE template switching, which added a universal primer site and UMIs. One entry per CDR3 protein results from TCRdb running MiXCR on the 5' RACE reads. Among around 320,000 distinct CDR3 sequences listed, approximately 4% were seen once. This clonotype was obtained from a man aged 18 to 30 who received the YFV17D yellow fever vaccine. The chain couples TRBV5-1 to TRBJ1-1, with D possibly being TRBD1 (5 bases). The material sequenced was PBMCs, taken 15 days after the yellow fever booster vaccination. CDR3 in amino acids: CASSFRDLNTEAFF. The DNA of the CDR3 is TGCGCCAGCAGCTTCAGGGATCTGAACACTGAAGCTTTCTTT.